Reported below is one TCR beta chain. This sample was included in a study of CXCR3-negative and CXCR3-positive naive CD8 T cells. The CDR3 runs 16 residues. CDR1 and CDR2 (germline): SEHNR, FQNEAQ (reference sequence). UMI labels and 5' RACE were used to prepare the TRB cDNA libraries. TCRdb reworked the 5' RACE reads into one entry per CDR3 protein, no DNA. The sample totals fewer than 80,000 distinct CDR3 sequences. The rearrangement uses TRBV7-9 and TRBJ2-1; without DNA, the TCRdb call of TRBD2 cannot be checked. The source is a human donor in good health. Some clones in this sample may be carry-over from other donors' samples. Sequenced material: naive CXCR3- CD8+ T cells from blood. The subset: CD45RO-CCR7+CD27+CD95- naive CD8+ T cells lacking CXCR3 (TNR3-). The chain's CDR3 is CASSPNSGRAPVEQFF.